The entry below gives a single TCR beta chain sequence along with its context. Antigen: not known. From germline, CDR1 is KGHDR and CDR2 SFDVKD. The CDR3 runs 12 residues. Trimming removed 8 bases from V and 3 bases from J, with 9 bases in between. This sample was taken from a study of T cell responses to AZD1222 COVID-19 vaccine. Points from the study as a whole: Spike regions recognized by vaccine-associated CD4 TCRs spanned the protein, led by 160-218 and 743-854. Of the AZD1222 recipients, only 5 or 6 were seropositive at baseline.

Libraries were prepared by immunoSEQ multiplex PCR; TCRdb keeps only in-frame clonotypes and omits some of them. The sample carries approximately 150,000 clones, about nine tenths recorded once. This sample comprised peripheral blood, obtained on day 0 of AZD1222 vaccination. The rearrangement links TRBV24-1 to TRBJ1-2; perhaps TRBD1 as D (5 bases). The clonotype comes from an adult in good health. The CDR3 DNA is TGTGCCACCAAAGGACACCACTATGGCTACACCTTC. It specifies CATKGHHYGYTF.